The rows below give T cell receptor beta chains drawn from one sample of a study of T cell repertoires in aging, cancer and after chemotherapy. MiXCR, applied by TCRdb to the multiplex PCR reads, yields one record per CDR3 protein. Of some 5,300 distinct CDR3 sequences listed, 25% to 35% are singletons. The source material was blood. All receptors derive from a human donor in good health. Both conserved end residues are trimmed from each CDR3.

>12|TRBV24-1|TRBJ1-1
ATSRGQGSTEAF
>13|TRBV30|TRBJ1-1
AWSAGPSPGDEAF
>14|TRBV5-1|TRBJ1-2
ASSLGDRTQNYGYT
>12|TRBV15|TRBJ2-1
ATSRVNGPDEQF
>13|TRBV6-1|TRBJ2-4
ASKNIRDRQNIQY
>17|TRBV7-2|TRBJ2-2
ASSPVVIADHMNTGELF
>15|TRBV27|TRBJ2-2
ASSFPGGAPGTGELF
>12|TRBV6-5|TRBJ2-2
ASSYSRGFGELF
>14|TRBV19|TRBJ1-2
ASSMARQELDYGYT
>12|TRBV12-3/TRBV12-4|TRBJ1-4
ASSRGQGNEKLF
>13|TRBV5-1|TRBJ2-1
ASGKTSVGPYPQF
>14|TRBV10-3|TRBJ1-6
AISESGGRTGSPLH
>11|TRBV15|TRBJ1-3
ATSAIPGHTIY
>13|TRBV5-1|TRBJ1-4
ASSTQGAINEKLF
>13|TRBV5-1|TRBJ2-7
ASSLEQGISYEQY
>11|TRBV10-3|TRBJ2-1
AIALSGYNEQF
>12|TRBV27|TRBJ2-4
ASSLKGGENIQY
>15|TRBV13|TRBJ2-7
ASSLAPGLAGVSEQY
>13|TRBV18|TRBJ2-7
ASSRSRREEDEQY
>11|TRBV28|TRBJ2-7
ASSLSGARRQY
>14|TRBV6-5|TRBJ2-7
ASRPPGTGGSYEQY
>12|TRBV6-2/TRBV6-3|TRBJ1-5
ASSYSTIGQPQH
>11|TRBV30|TRBJ1-3
AWTLGPPDTIY
>12|TRBV11-1|TRBJ2-7
ASSLGTATYEQY
>12|TRBV18|TRBJ1-4
ASSPGGTNEKLF
>12|TRBV5-5|TRBJ1-1
ASSSTGKDTEAF
>14|TRBV12-3/TRBV12-4|TRBJ1-4
ASSLDRGRFGEKLF
>17|TRBV15|TRBJ1-1
ATSPTPGQGTIRGTEAF
>13|TRBV5-1|TRBJ1-5
ASSLSGKRDQPQH
>13|TRBV7-9|TRBJ2-7
ASSLVRGAYHEQY
>10|TRBV6-4|TRBJ1-2
ASTGDFYGYT
>13|TRBV5-1|TRBJ2-2
ASSLVPIDTGELF
>11|TRBV5-1|TRBJ2-5
ASSGGLRETQY
>14|TRBV19|TRBJ1-1
ASSPRAEYFYAEAF
>13|TRBV19|TRBJ2-7
ASTWRAGLSYEQY
>14|TRBV30|TRBJ1-6
AWSKETALLNSPLH
>11|TRBV30|TRBJ1-1
AWRMTAYTEAF
>13|TRBV6-2/TRBV6-3|TRBJ2-7
ASSLLSGSPYEQY
>12|TRBV11-1|TRBJ1-3
ASSADRVMGTIY
>10|TRBV27|TRBJ2-1
TSSLDANEQF
>10|TRBV29-1|TRBJ1-2
SGGGANYGYT
>11|TRBV12-3/TRBV12-4|TRBJ2-2
ASRGREDGELF
>12|TRBV6-2/TRBV6-3|TRBJ1-2
ASSSSGQGLGYT
>12|TRBV10-3|TRBJ2-7
AIRADRGFYEQY
>11|TRBV29-1|TRBJ2-5
SVVRGNQETQY
>14|TRBV6-2/TRBV6-3|TRBJ2-2
ASSYSGGSGPGELF
>15|TRBV5-1|TRBJ2-3
TSSRGDRGGGTDTQY
>12|TRBV7-9|TRBJ2-2
ASSFNRDTGELF
>14|TRBV6-5|TRBJ2-7
ASSYTLTGGAWEQY
>11|TRBV29-1|TRBJ1-2
SVTRSSNYGYT